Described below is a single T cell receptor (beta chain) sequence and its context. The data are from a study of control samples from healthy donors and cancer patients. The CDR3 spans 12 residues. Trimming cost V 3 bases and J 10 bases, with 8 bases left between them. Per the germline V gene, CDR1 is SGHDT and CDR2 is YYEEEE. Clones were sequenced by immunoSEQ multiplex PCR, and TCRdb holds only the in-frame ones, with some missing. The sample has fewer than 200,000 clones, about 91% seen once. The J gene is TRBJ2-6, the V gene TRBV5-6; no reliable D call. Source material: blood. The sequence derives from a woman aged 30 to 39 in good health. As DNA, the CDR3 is TGTGCCAGCAGCTCTGGGTCGAACGTCCTGACTTTC. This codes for CASSSGSNVLTF. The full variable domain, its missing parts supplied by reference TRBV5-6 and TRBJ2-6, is DAGVTQSPTHLIKTRGQQVTLRCSPKSGHDTVSWYQQALGQGPQFIFQYYEEEERQRGNFPDRFSGHQFPNYSSELNVNALLLGDSALYLCASSSGSNVLTFGAGSRLTVL.